This T cell receptor beta chain was obtained from a study of T cell responses to AZD1222 COVID-19 vaccine. Study observations and caveats: Most donors were white British and more were female, and clonal diversity was possibly underestimated.

The assay was immunoSEQ multiplex PCR, and TCRdb's table has in-frame clones only and misses some. The profile shows over 150,000 clones, over 80% of them singletons. Note on this clone: The antigen remains unidentified.

There are 14 residues in the CDR3. Between the trimmed V and J ends, which lost 7 bases and 1 base, there was a span of 14 bases. Germline values: CDR1 SGHRS, CDR2 YFSETQ. Sequences were derived from peripheral blood, sampled 28 days after the second dose of the MenACWY control vaccine. The receptor was derived from an adult who received the MenACWY meningococcal vaccine as a control. V and J are TRBV5-1 and TRBJ1-1, with TRBD1 as a possible D gene (6 bases). In nucleotides, the CDR3 is TGCGCCAGCGGGGGGGGCCCTTCGAACACTGAAGCTTTCTTT. Its translation is CASGGGPSNTEAFF.